These 17 T cell receptor beta chains came from one sample sequenced in a study of T cell changes during pregnancy in multiple sclerosis. The protocol was immunoSEQ multiplex PCR, while the TCRdb copy is restricted to in-frame clones and leaves out a portion. The sample gives 30,000 to 35,000 clones, roughly nine tenths of which show up once; around an eighth is in the top ten. Specimen: CD8+ T cells from peripheral blood mononuclear cells, collected in the first trimester of pregnancy. Receptor source: a female donor with multiple sclerosis, enrolled in a pregnancy study.

The chain joins TRBV27 to TRBJ2-1; no reliable D call. Germline V lookup: CDR1 MNHEY, CDR2 SMNVEV (reference sequence). CDR3 length: 13 residues. The germline V and J ends were trimmed by 7 bases and 2 bases, with 9 bases remaining between them. Here the CDR3 DNA reads TGTGCCAGCAATAGTGGTACCTACAATGAGCAGTTCTTC. Translated: CASNSGTYNEQFF.

The chain uses TRBV2 and TRBJ1-1, with 9 bases that match TRBD1. The CDR3 is 12 amino acids. Germline loops: CDR1 SNHLY, CDR2 FYNNEI. J was trimmed by 8 bases and V by 8 bases; bases with no gene match: 6. The CDR3 DNA reads TGTGCCAGCCTGGACAGGGGCAAAGAAGCTTTCTTT. Amino acids: CASLDRGKEAFF.

In DNA, the CDR3 is TGTGCCAGCAGTTCCCCAATCCGAGGGTTCTACGAGCAGTACTTC. It encodes CASSSPIRGFYEQYF. The chain links TRBV27 to TRBJ2-7; weak D call: TRBD2 (5 bases). V was pared by 4 bases and J by 3 bases, with 16 bases between. The CDR3 sequence is 15 residues long. From germline, CDR1 is MNHEY and CDR2 SMNVEV (reference sequence).

The V and J genes are TRBV7-3 and TRBJ2-1, with D perhaps TRBD2 (7 bases). Germline V CDR1 and CDR2: SGHTA, FQGTGA. Trimming removed 1 base at V and 5 bases at J, with 21 bases between. The CDR3 has 18 amino acids. The DNA for the CDR3 is TGTGCCAGCAGCTTAAGTGATGGGGGAGGGAGGGGGGACAATGAGCAGTTCTTC. Its translation is CASSLSDGGGRGDNEQFF.

The J gene is TRBJ1-2, the V gene TRBV5-4, with 8 nucleotides matching TRBD1. The germline gives CDR1 SGHNT, CDR2 YYREEE (reference sequence). Trimming cost V 9 bases and J 2 bases; bases outside gene matches: 9. There are 14 residues in the CDR3. CDR3 nucleotides: TGTGCCACCGAGGGCAGGGGGCACAACTATGGCTACACCTTC. It is translated as CATEGRGHNYGYTF.

This clone was seen only a few times. In nucleotides, the CDR3 is TGTGCCACCAGCAGAGAAGAACTAGCGGACTCTGGGGCCAACGTCCTGACTTTC. Amino acid sequence: CATSREELADSGANVLTF. The rearrangement uses TRBV15 and TRBJ2-6; 8 nucleotides agree with TRBD2. Trimming at V came to 0 bases and at J to 0 bases, leaving 4 bases not matched to a gene. This CDR3 is 18 amino acids long. Germline values: CDR1 LNHNV, CDR2 YYDKDF (reference sequence).

This clone was seen a single time. The CDR3 coding sequence is TGTGCCAGTAGTATGGGACTAGCGGTCGGGATCGATGAGCAGTTCTTC. This codes for CASSMGLAVGIDEQFF. The chain links TRBV19 to TRBJ2-1; 11 bases line up with TRBD2. V lost 3 bases and J lost 8; bases outside the gene matches: 9. The germline gives CDR1 LNHDA, CDR2 SQIVND (reference sequence). The CDR3 runs 16 residues.

The chain joins TRBV9 to TRBJ2-1; D may be TRBD2 (6 bases). The CDR3 totals 12 residues. CDR1 is SGDLS, CDR2 YYNGEE, per germline. V shed 0 bases and J shed 8 bases, with 6 bases lying between them. The CDR3 sequence is CASSVAGDEQFF. The CDR3 bases are TGTGCCAGCAGCGTAGCGGGAGATGAGCAGTTCTTC.

The chain couples TRBV9 to TRBJ1-4, with D possibly being TRBD1 (5 bases). V lost 3 bases to trimming and J lost 14 bases, with 17 bases between them. This CDR3 is 13 amino acids long. Germline V CDR1 and CDR2: SGDLS, YYNGEE. CDR3 sequence (DNA): TGTGCCAGCAGCGCGGGTGAGGGGAGGACGCTGTTTTTT. The encoded protein is CASSAGEGRTLFF. The variable domain in full, with the rest retrieved from reference TRBV9 and TRBJ1-4, is DSGVTQTPKHLITATGQRVTLRCSPRSGDLSVYWYQQSLDQGLQFLIQYYNGEERAKGNILERFSAQQFPDLHSELNLSSLELGDSALYFCASSAGEGRTLFFGSGTQLSVL.

The chain links TRBV4-2 to TRBJ2-1, with 7 bases fitting TRBD1. The CDR3 loop spans 16 amino acids. The ends lost 0 bases at V and 2 bases at J; junction bases unmatched: 4. In germline, CDR1 is LGHNA, CDR2 YNFKEQ. CDR3 region: CASSQEQGVTYNEQFF. CDR3 DNA: TGTGCCAGCAGCCAAGAGCAGGGGGTGACCTACAATGAGCAGTTCTTC.

The V and J genes are TRBV7-6 and TRBJ2-7; 7 bases agree with TRBD2. V was clipped by 4 bases and J by 0 bases; unmatched bases: 3. This CDR3 region has 14 residues. Per the germline V gene, CDR1 is SGHVS and CDR2 is FNYEAQ. CDR3 DNA: TGTGCCAGCAGCTCTAGCGGTTCCTCCTACGAGCAGTACTTC. It specifies CASSSSGSSYEQYF.

V is TRBV30 and J is TRBJ2-3; D is uncertain. CDR1 GTSNPN and CDR2 SVGIG come from the germline V gene (reference sequence). The ends were cut back, 2 bases at V and 7 bases at J, with 7 bases in the middle. CDR3 length: 11 amino acids. The CDR3: CAWSLGNTQYF. The CDR3 coding sequence is TGTGCCTGGAGTCTCGGTAATACGCAGTATTTT.

This CDR3 is CASSIGQLNTEAFF. The CDR3 DNA reads as TGTGCCAGTAGTATAGGACAGCTGAACACTGAAGCTTTCTTT. This chain joins TRBV19 and TRBJ1-1, with D possibly TRBD1 on 5 matching bases. The CDR3 has 14 residues. Deletions cut 1 base from V and 0 bases from J, with 6 bases between. CDR1 is LNHDA, CDR2 SQIVND, per germline (reference sequence).

The chain has TRBV2 and TRBJ2-5, with D perhaps TRBD2 (5 bases). Trimming took 3 bases from V and 1 from J, leaving 9 bases between them. CDR3 length equals 14 residues. In germline, CDR1 is SNHLY, CDR2 FYNNEI. CDR3 residues: CASSDGELQETQYF. The CDR3 coding sequence is TGTGCCAGCAGTGATGGGGAGCTCCAAGAGACCCAGTACTTC. The full variable domain, its missing parts supplied by reference TRBV2 and TRBJ2-5, is EPEVTQTPSHQVTQMGQEVILRCVPISNHLYFYWYRQILGQKVEFLVSFYNNEISEKSEIFDDQFSVERPDGSNFTLKIRSTKLEDSAMYFCASSDGELQETQYFGPGTRLLVL.

V and J are TRBV5-6 and TRBJ1-2, with 11 bases identical to TRBD1. Germline V gene data show CDR1 as SGHDT and CDR2 as YYEEEE. The junction had 15 bases not matched to a gene; V was cut back by 4 bases and J by 4 bases. The CDR3 runs to 18 residues. CDR3 coding DNA: TGTGCCAGCAGCCCGGTGGCCGGGACAGGGGGATCCTTCTATGGCTACACCTTC. Translation: CASSPVAGTGGSFYGYTF.

The V call is TRBV11-2, the J call TRBJ2-7, with 8 bases fitting TRBD1. The CDR3 is 14 residues long. J lost 3 bases, V lost 5 bases, and 6 bases had no gene match. CDR1 and CDR2 from the germline V gene are SGHAT and FQNNGV. CDR3 sequence (DNA): TGTGCCAGCAGCAACCCTACAGGGGGCTACGAGCAGTACTTC. Translated, it gives CASSNPTGGYEQYF.

The V and J genes are TRBV19 and TRBJ2-1, with TRBD2 as a possible D gene (6 bases). Trimming pared 8 bases from V and 4 bases from J, leaving 15 bases between. This CDR3 contains 14 residues. Germline V gene sequence: CDR1 LNHDA, CDR2 SQIVND (reference sequence). The CDR3: CASALASVYNEQFF. CDR3 nucleotides: TGTGCCAGTGCCTTGGCTAGCGTATACAATGAGCAGTTCTTC.